This entry lists 11 T cell receptor beta chains sequenced from one sample in a study of T-cell reconstitution after alpha-beta-depleted transplantation in children. TCRbeta library construction was performed incorporating unique molecular identifiers. TCRdb independently ran MiXCR on the PCR reads; one entry per CDR3 protein. The sample includes 240,000 or so distinct CDR3 sequences, 7.5% to 9.5% seen only once; the top ten take 6.3%. Here the sequenced sample was PBMCs, mostly from graft donor cells, taken 180 days after TCRalphabeta/CD19-depleted stem cell transplant. The source is a male patient under 18 who had a stem cell transplant for acute lymphoblastic leukemia, so the T cells may come from the graft donor.

Ten or more counts support this clonotype. V is TRBV7-9 and J is TRBJ2-1, with 12 bases aligning to TRBD2. The trim removed 3 bases at V and 8 bases at J, leaving 2 bases unmatched. The CDR3 contains 14 residues. CDR1 is SEHNR and CDR2 is FQNEAQ in the germline V gene (reference sequence). The CDR3 nucleotides read TGTGCCAGCAGCTTGACTAGCGGGAGCCATGAGCAGTTCTTC. This sequence encodes CASSLTSGSHEQFF. Looking up the rest from reference TRBV7-9 and TRBJ2-1 gives the full variable domain: DTGVSQNPRHKITKRGQNVTFRCDPISEHNRLYWYRQTLGQGPEFLTYFQNEAQLEKSRLLSDRFSAERPKGSFSTLEIQRTEQGDSAMYLCASSLTSGSHEQFFGPGTRLTVL.

This clonotype was counted at least ten times. CDR3 sequence (DNA): TGTGCCATCAGCGAGCGGGAGGCGAACACCGGGGAGCTGTTTTTT. Its protein product is CAISEREANTGELFF. V gene TRBV10-3 combines with J gene TRBJ2-2, with TRBD2 matching 9 bases. The CDR3 extends over 15 amino acids. The V segment lost 6 bases and the J segment 0 bases; nucleotides outside the gene matches: 2. Germline CDR1 and CDR2: ENHRY and SYGVKD.

Ten or more counts support this clonotype. The V and J genes are TRBV7-9 and TRBJ2-6; possible D gene TRBD2, 5 bases. Germline V gene sequence: CDR1 SEHNR, CDR2 FQNEAQ (reference sequence). The CDR3 length is 14 residues. The germline V and J ends were trimmed by 3 bases and 8 bases, with 11 bases remaining between them. The CDR3 region is CASSFGSWTNVLTF. In nucleotides, the CDR3 is TGTGCCAGCAGCTTTGGGAGCTGGACCAACGTCCTGACTTTC.

With respect to this clonotype: This may arise from a read error, as a much more abundant clone is one base away. J is TRBJ2-3 and V is TRBV28; tentative D call: TRBD1 (5 bases). With 2 bases removed from V and 5 bases from J, the gap between germline ends came to 14 bases. Germline CDR1 MDHEN, CDR2 SYDVKM. The CDR3 contains 15 residues. This CDR3 is CASSLPAQGEDTQYF. The CDR3 nucleotides are TGTGCCAGCAGTTTACCGGCCCAGGGCGAAGATACGCAGTATTTT.

This clonotype was counted many times. V gene TRBV6-5 combines with J gene TRBJ1-4, with 7 bases matching TRBD1. Germline V gives CDR1 MNHEY, CDR2 SVGAGI. V lost 0 bases and J lost 5; bases outside the gene matches: 6. The CDR3 is made up of 16 amino acids. CDR3: CASSYSWDRLNEKLFF. The DNA of the CDR3 is TGTGCCAGCAGTTACTCTTGGGACAGATTGAATGAAAAACTGTTTTTT.

This sequence joins TRBV18 and TRBJ1-1, with TRBD1 as a possible D gene (5 bases). V lost 3 bases and J 0 bases, leaving 14 bases between the germline ends. This CDR3 comprises 16 residues. Germline V CDR1 and CDR2: KGHSH, LQKENI. The DNA of the CDR3 is TGTGCCAGCTCACCTAAATCCGACAGATTGAACACTGAAGCTTTCTTT. As protein: CASSPKSDRLNTEAFF.

A note on this clonotype: This may arise from a read error, as a much more abundant clone is one base away. The rearrangement links TRBV7-9 to TRBJ2-3; no definite D call. CDR3 length: 12 residues. Germline V gene sequence: CDR1 SEHNR, CDR2 FQNEAQ (reference sequence). In DNA form, the CDR3 reads TGTGCCAGCAGCCCCCCAGCAGATACGCAGTGTTTT. Translation: CASSPPADTQCF.

V gene TRBV7-2 combines with J gene TRBJ1-2; D not certain. Trimming took off 0 bases at V and 4 bases at J, with 9 bases between the two ends. The CDR3 length is 14 residues. The V gene's germline CDR1 is SGHTA and CDR2 FQGNSA. Here the CDR3 DNA reads TGTGCCAGCAGCTTAGCAGCAAGGGCCTATGGCTACACCTTC. Residues: CASSLAARAYGYTF.

This clonotype was seen at least ten times. The V and J genes are TRBV12-5 and TRBJ2-2, with a possible D match to TRBD1 (6 bases). There are 17 residues in the CDR3. From germline, CDR1 is LGHNT and CDR2 FRNRAP. Trimming removed 2 bases from V and 0 bases from J, with 13 bases in between. The CDR3 sequence: CASGLLRDTTNTGELFF. Here the CDR3 DNA reads TGTGCTAGTGGTTTGCTTCGGGACACCACGAACACCGGGGAGCTGTTTTTT. Complete variable domain (other parts from reference TRBV12-5 and TRBJ2-2): DARVTQTPRHKVTEMGQEVTMRCQPILGHNTVFWYRQTMMQGLELLAYFRNRAPLDDSGMPKDRFSAEMPDATLATLKIQPSEPRDSAVYFCASGLLRDTTNTGELFFGEGSRLTVL.

This clonotype was recorded many times. The chain joins TRBV21-1 to TRBJ2-7; the D call of TRBD2 is as the table states it, not checked on the DNA. TRBV21-1 is a listed pseudogene. This CDR3 is 18 amino acids long. CDR3 loop: CASSKSSGLAGGTYEQYF. DNA of the CDR3: TGTGCCAGCAGCAAAAGTTCGGGACTAGCGGGAGGAACCTACGAGCAGTACTTC.

This clonotype has at least ten counts. This chain links TRBV6-1 with TRBJ2-1; the match to TRBD2 covers 9 bases. The CDR3 contains 15 residues. Germline CDR1 reads MNHNS; CDR2 reads SASEGT. Germline trimming cut 1 base from V and 3 bases from J; bases unmatched to any gene: 1. The CDR3 region is CASSEGTSDYNEQFF. In nucleotides, the CDR3 is TGTGCCAGCAGTGAAGGGACTAGCGACTACAATGAGCAGTTCTTC.